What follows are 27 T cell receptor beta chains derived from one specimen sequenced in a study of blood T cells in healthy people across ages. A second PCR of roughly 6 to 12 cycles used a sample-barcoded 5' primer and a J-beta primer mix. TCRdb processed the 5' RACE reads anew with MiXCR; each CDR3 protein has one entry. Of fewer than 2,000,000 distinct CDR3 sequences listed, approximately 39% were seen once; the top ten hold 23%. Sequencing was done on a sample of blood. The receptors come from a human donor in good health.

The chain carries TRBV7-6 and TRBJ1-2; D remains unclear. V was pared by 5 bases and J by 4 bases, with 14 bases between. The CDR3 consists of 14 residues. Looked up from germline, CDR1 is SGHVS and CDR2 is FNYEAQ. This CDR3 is CASSPRAVLYGYTF. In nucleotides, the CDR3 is TGTGCCAGCAGCCCTCGGGCGGTCCTCTATGGCTACACCTTC.

The CDR3 is CASSNSGSLYGYTF. Here the CDR3 DNA reads TGTGCCAGCAGCAACTCCGGAAGTCTCTATGGCTACACCTTC. The rearrangement uses TRBV7-2 and TRBJ1-2, with D uncertain. This CDR3 is built from 14 residues. V lost 5 bases to trimming and J lost 4 bases, with 14 bases between them. Germline V gives CDR1 SGHTA, CDR2 FQGNSA.

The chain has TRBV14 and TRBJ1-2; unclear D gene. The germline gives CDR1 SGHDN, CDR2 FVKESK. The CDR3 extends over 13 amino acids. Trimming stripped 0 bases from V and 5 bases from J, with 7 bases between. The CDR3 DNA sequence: TGTGCCAGCAGCCAAGAAAGCAGTTATGGCTACACCTTC. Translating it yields CASSQESSYGYTF.

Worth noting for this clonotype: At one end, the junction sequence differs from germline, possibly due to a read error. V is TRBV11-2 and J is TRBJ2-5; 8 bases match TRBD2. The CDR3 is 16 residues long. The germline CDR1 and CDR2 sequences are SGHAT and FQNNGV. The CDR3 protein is CTSSLGWRGAQETQYF. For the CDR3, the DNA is TGTACCAGCAGCTTAGGATGGCGGGGGGCTCAAGAGACCCAGTACTTC.

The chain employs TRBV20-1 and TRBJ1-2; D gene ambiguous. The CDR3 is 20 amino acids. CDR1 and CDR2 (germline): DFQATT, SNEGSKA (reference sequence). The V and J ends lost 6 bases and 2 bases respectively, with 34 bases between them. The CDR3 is CSAPETVGGLGPLLNYGYTF. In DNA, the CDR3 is TGCAGTGCCCCGGAAACGGTGGGAGGACTAGGCCCCCTCTTAAACTATGGCTACACCTTC.

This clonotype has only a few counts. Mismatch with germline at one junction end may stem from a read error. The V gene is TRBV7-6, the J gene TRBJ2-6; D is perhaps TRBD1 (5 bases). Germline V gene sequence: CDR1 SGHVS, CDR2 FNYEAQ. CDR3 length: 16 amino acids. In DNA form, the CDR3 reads TGTGCCAGCAGCTTAGAGGCAGGGAATGGGGCCGACGTCCTGACTTTC. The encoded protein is CASSLEAGNGADVLTF.

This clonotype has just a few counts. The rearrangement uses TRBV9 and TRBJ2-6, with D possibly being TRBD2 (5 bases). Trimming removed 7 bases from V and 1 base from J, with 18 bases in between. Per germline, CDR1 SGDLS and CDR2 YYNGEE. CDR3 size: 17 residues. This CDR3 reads CASSFTRSGSGANVLTF. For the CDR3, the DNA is TGTGCCAGCTCATTCACCAGGTCGGGGTCTGGGGCCAACGTCCTGACTTTC.

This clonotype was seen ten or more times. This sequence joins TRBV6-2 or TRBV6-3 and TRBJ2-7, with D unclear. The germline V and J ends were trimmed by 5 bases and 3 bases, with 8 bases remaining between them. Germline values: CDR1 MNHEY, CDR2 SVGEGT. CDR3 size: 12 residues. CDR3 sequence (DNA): TGTGCCAGCAGTCCCCAAGACTACGAGCAGTACTTC. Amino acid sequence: CASSPQDYEQYF.

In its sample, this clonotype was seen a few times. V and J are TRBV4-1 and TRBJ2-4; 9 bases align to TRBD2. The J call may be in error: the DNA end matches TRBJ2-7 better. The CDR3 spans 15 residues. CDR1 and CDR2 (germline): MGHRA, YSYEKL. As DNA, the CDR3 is TGCGCCAGCAGCCCCCCCAGTAGCGGGGGTTACGAGCAGTACTTC. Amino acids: CASSPPSSGGYEQYF.

This CDR3 is CASSRATVQTETQYF. DNA of the CDR3: TGTGCCAGCTCACGGGCGACAGTCCAAACGGAGACCCAGTACTTC. The chain couples TRBV18 to TRBJ2-5; a weak D match, TRBD1 (5 bases). V was pared by 4 bases and J by 5 bases, with 17 bases between. Per germline, CDR1 KGHSH and CDR2 LQKENI. The CDR3 contains 15 residues. The entire variable domain, with the rest obtained from reference TRBV18 and TRBJ2-5, is as follows: NAGVMQNPRHLVRRRGQEARLRCSPMKGHSHVYWYRQLPEEGLKFMVYLQKENIIDESGMPKERFSAEFPKEGPSILRIQQVVRGDSAAYFCASSRATVQTETQYFGPGTRLLVL.

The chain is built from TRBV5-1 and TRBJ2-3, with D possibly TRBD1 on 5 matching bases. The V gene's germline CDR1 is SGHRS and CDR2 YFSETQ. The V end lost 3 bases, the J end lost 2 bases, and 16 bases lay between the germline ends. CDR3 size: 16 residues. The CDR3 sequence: CASSSSGPSNTDTQYF. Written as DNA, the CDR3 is TGCGCCAGCAGCTCTTCAGGGCCCTCAAACACAGATACGCAGTATTTT.

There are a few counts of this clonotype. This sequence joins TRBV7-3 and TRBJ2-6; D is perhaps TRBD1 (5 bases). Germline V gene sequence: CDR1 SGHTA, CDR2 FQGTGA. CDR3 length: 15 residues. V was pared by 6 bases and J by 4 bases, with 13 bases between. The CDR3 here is CASSPRGWGANVLTF. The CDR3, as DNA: TGTGCCAGCAGTCCAAGGGGTTGGGGGGCCAACGTCCTGACTTTC.

CDR3 loop: CASSQGPGTANTEAFF. DNA for the CDR3: TGTGCCAGCAGCCAGGGTCCCGGGACAGCGAACACTGAAGCTTTCTTT. The genes are TRBV3-1 and TRBJ1-1; TRBD1 matches 7 bases. There are 16 residues in the CDR3. Trimming cost V 3 bases and J 1 base; bases outside gene matches: 8. From germline, CDR1 is LGHDT and CDR2 YNNKEL (reference sequence).

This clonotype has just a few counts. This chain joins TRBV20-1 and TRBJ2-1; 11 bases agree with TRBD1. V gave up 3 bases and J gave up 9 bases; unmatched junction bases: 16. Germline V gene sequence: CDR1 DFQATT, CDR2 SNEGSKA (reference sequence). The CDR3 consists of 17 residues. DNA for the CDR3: TGCAGTGCTAGCCTCCTCCTAAGGGACAGGGGGTTGGGTGAGCAGTTCTTC. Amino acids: CSASLLLRDRGLGEQFF.

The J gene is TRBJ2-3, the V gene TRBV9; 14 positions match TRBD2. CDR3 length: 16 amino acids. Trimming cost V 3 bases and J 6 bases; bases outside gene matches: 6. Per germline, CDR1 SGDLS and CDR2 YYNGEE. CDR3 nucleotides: TGTGCCAGCAGCGACCTGACTAGCGGGGGGGCCGATACGCAGTATTTT. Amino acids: CASSDLTSGGADTQYF.

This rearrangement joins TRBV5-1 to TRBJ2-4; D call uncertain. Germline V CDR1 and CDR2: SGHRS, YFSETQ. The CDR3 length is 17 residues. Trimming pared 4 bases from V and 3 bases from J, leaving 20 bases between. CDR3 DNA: TGCGCCAGCAGCCTCGAAACCGCCAGCCATGTCAAAAACATTCAGTACTTC. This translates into CASSLETASHVKNIQYF.

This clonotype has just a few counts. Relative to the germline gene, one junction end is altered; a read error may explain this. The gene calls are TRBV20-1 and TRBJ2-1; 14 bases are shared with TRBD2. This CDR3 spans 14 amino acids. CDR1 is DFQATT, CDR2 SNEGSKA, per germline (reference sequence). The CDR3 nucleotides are TGCAGCGCTAGCCAGACTAGCGGGGGGGCCTATCAGTTCTTC. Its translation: CSASQTSGGAYQFF.

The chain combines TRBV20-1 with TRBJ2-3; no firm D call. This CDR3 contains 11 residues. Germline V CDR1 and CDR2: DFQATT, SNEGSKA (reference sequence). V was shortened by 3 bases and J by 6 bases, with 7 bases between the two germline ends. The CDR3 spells CSASPRDTQYF. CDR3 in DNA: TGCAGTGCTAGCCCCCGGGATACGCAGTATTTT.

In DNA, the CDR3 is TGCAGCGTTTGGAACACACACATGAACACTGAAGCTTTCTTT. Amino acid sequence: CSVWNTHMNTEAFF. The chain combines TRBV29-1 with TRBJ1-1; D not certain. The V end was cut by 5 bases, the J end by 0 bases, with 13 bases between. The CDR3 is 14 residues long. CDR1 and CDR2 from the germline V gene are SQVTM and ANQGSEA.

CDR3 in amino acids: CASSGDWEQYF. The CDR3 nucleotides read TGTGCCAGCAGTGGGGACTGGGAGCAGTACTTC. The V gene is TRBV12-3 or TRBV12-4, the J gene TRBJ2-4; TRBD2 is a possible D gene (6 bases). Trimming left V 5 bases short and J 13 bases short, with 12 bases between. CDR3 length: 11 residues.

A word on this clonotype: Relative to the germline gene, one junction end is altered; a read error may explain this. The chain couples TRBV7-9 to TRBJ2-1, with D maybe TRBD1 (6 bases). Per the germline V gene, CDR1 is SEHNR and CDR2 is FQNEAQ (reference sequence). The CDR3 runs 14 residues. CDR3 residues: CTSSLTTGLNEQFF. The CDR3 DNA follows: TGTACCAGCAGCTTAACGACAGGACTGAATGAGCAGTTCTTC.

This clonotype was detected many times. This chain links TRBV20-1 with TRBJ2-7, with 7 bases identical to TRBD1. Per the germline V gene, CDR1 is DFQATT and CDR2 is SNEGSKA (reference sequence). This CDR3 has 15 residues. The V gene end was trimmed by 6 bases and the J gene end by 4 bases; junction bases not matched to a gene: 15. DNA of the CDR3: TGCAGTGCCCTCCCTCCGGGACAGAACATTTACGAGCAGTACTTC. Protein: CSALPPGQNIYEQYF.

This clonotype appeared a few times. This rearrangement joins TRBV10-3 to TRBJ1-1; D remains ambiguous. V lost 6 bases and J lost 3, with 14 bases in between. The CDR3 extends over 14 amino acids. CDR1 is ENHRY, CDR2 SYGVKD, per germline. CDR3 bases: TGTGCCATCAGAGAACCGCGTGGGGACACTGAAGCTTTCTTT. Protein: CAIREPRGDTEAFF.

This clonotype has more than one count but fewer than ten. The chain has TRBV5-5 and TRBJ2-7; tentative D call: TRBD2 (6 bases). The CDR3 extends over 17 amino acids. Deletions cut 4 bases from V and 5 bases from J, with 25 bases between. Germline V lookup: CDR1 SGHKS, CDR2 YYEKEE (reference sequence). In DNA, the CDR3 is TGTGCCAGCAGCCCGCGTCCGGGGCCGGGGGAATTCAACGAGCAGTACTTC. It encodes CASSPRPGPGEFNEQYF.

CDR3 sequence: CASSQGVLGDGYTF. The CDR3 DNA follows: TGTGCCAGCAGCCAAGGGGTCCTTGGGGATGGCTACACCTTC. The chain links TRBV3-1 to TRBJ1-2; D remains ambiguous. Germline values: CDR1 LGHDT, CDR2 YNNKEL (reference sequence). CDR3 length: 14 amino acids. The V gene lost 1 base and the J gene lost 6 bases, with 12 bases spanning the gap.

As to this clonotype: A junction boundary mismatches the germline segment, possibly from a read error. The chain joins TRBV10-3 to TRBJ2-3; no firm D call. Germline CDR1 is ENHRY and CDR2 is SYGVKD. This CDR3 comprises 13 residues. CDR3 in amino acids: CAISGPHTDTRYF. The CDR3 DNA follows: TGTGCCATCAGTGGTCCACATACAGATACGCGGTATTTT.

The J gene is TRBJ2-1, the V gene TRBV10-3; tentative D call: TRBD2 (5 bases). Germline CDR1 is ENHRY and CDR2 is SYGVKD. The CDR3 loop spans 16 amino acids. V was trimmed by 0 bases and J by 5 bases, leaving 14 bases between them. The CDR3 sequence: CAISESLGGWNNEQFF. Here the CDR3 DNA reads TGTGCCATCAGTGAGTCGTTAGGCGGGTGGAACAATGAGCAGTTCTTC.